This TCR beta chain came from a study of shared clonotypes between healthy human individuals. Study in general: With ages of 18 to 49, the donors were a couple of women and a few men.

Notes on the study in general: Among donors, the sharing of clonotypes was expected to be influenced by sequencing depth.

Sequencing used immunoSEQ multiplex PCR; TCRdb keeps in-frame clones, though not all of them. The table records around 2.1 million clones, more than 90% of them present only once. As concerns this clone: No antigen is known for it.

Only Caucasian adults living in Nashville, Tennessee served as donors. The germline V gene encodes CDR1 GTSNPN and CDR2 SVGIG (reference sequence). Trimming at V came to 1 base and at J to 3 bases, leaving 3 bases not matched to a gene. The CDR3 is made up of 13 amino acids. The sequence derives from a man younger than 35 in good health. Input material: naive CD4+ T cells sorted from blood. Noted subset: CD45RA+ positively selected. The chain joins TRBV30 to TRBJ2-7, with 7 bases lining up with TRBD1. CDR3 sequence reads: CAWSGQGIYEQYF. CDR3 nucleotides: TGTGCCTGGAGTGGACAGGGTATCTACGAGCAGTACTTC.